Below, 18 T cell receptor beta chains from the same sample are listed, as sequenced in a study of blood T cell repertoires in COVID-19. Clones were read by immunoSEQ multiplex PCR, and TCRdb kept only the in-frame ones, dropping some. The sample consists of 150,000 to 200,000 clones, 65% to 90% of them appearing once. The sample comprised PBMCs or T cells enriched from blood (not recorded which). Every receptor here comes from a man aged 35 to 55 who had recovered from COVID-19.

The chain recombines TRBV3-1 (or the pseudogene TRBV3-2) with TRBJ1-2; D is unresolved. V was cut by 2 bases and J by 5 bases, with 9 bases left in between. This CDR3 is 13 amino acids long. Looked up from germline, CDR1 is LGHDT and CDR2 is YNNKEL (reference sequence). CDR3 protein: CASSQPGEYGYTF. Here the CDR3 DNA reads TGTGCCAGCAGCCAACCCGGGGAGTATGGCTACACCTTC.

The V gene is TRBV2, the J gene TRBJ2-1, with 8 bases that match TRBD2. After removal of 3 bases from V and 15 bases from J, the junction contained 10 bases not matched to a gene. The germline V gene encodes CDR1 SNHLY and CDR2 FYNNEI. This CDR3 contains 13 residues. In DNA form, the CDR3 reads TGTGCCAGCAGTGATGTAATAGCGGGATATCGGTTCTTC. Translation: CASSDVIAGYRFF.

This chain's CDR3 is CASTPDGKLGYTF. The CDR3 nucleotides read TGTGCCAGCACGCCAGACGGGAAGTTGGGCTACACCTTC. The chain carries TRBV6-5 and TRBJ1-2; D remains unclear. The CDR3 is made up of 13 amino acids. The germline V gene encodes CDR1 MNHEY and CDR2 SVGAGI. Trimming shortened V by 7 bases and J by 8 bases, and 17 bases separated the two germline ends.

The V and J genes are TRBV19 and TRBJ1-1; TRBD1 aligns across 8 bases. CDR1 is LNHDA and CDR2 is SQIVND in the germline V gene (reference sequence). The CDR3 sequence is 14 residues long. V dropped 5 bases and J dropped 5; count of bases not matched to a gene: 7. The CDR3 bases are TGTGCCAGTAGTGGAAACAGGGGGTGGACTGAAGCTTTCTTT. Translated: CASSGNRGWTEAFF.

The chain has TRBV19 and TRBJ2-7, with D perhaps matching TRBD1 (6 bases). Germline V gene sequence: CDR1 LNHDA, CDR2 SQIVND (reference sequence). The CDR3 covers 14 residues. V lost 2 bases and J lost 0, with 8 bases in between. The CDR3 reads CASSIMGASYEQYF. In DNA, the CDR3 is TGTGCCAGTAGTATAATGGGGGCCTCCTACGAGCAGTACTTC.

This chain uses TRBV9 with TRBJ1-2; 7 nucleotides agree with TRBD1. J lost 3 bases, V lost 3 bases, and 5 bases had no gene match. CDR1 SGDLS and CDR2 YYNGEE come from the germline V gene. CDR3 length: 14 amino acids. CDR3: CASSGGGADYGYTF. The CDR3, as DNA: TGTGCCAGCAGCGGAGGGGGCGCCGACTATGGCTACACCTTC.

This chain uses TRBV4-3 with TRBJ2-1; TRBD1 matches 8 bases. The V gene's germline CDR1 is LGHNA and CDR2 YSLEER. The CDR3 loop spans 15 amino acids. After removal of 1 base from V and 6 bases from J, the junction contained 5 bases not matched to a gene. The CDR3 here is CASSQGTGSFNEQFF. DNA for the CDR3: TGCGCCAGCAGCCAAGGGACAGGGAGTTTCAATGAGCAGTTCTTC.

This chain uses TRBV9 with TRBJ1-1, with D tentatively TRBD1 (5 bases). Germline CDR1 SGDLS, CDR2 YYNGEE. V was trimmed by 6 bases and J by 0 bases, leaving 12 bases between them. This CDR3 has 14 residues. The DNA for the CDR3 is TGTGCCAGCACCCGGGACTTCATGAACACTGAAGCTTTCTTT. This codes for CASTRDFMNTEAFF.

The chain carries TRBV3-1 (or the pseudogene TRBV3-2) and TRBJ1-1; no reliable D call. Germline V gene data show CDR1 as LGHDT and CDR2 as YNNKEL (reference sequence). Trimming took off 2 bases at V and 0 bases at J, with 7 bases between the two ends. The CDR3 runs 14 residues. CDR3 residues: CASSQSEMNTEAFF. The CDR3 nucleotides are TGTGCCAGCAGCCAATCTGAGATGAACACTGAAGCTTTCTTT.

The CDR3 bases are TGTGCCAGCAGTTCTCAACAGGGCTACGAGCAGTACTTC. It translates to CASSSQQGYEQYF. The chain carries TRBV28 and TRBJ2-7; tentatively, D is TRBD1 (6 bases). This CDR3 spans 13 amino acids. Germline V lookup: CDR1 MDHEN, CDR2 SYDVKM. Trimming removed 4 bases from V and 3 bases from J, with 10 bases in between.

The V gene is TRBV6-2 or TRBV6-3, the J gene TRBJ1-2, with 9 positions matching TRBD1. The CDR3 runs to 17 residues. Germline V gene lookup returns CDR1 MNHEY and CDR2 SVGEGT. Losses at the gene ends were 4 bases for V and 6 bases for J; bases not matched to a gene: 15. The CDR3 reads CASSSRRTGEIWDGYTF. CDR3 nucleotide sequence: TGTGCCAGCAGTTCTCGCCGGACAGGGGAGATCTGGGATGGCTACACCTTC.

The chain employs TRBV7-2 and TRBJ2-1, with 10 bases that match TRBD2. J was trimmed by 1 base and V by 0 bases; bases with no gene match: 3. CDR1 and CDR2 from the germline V gene are SGHTA and FQGNSA. The CDR3 is 17 amino acids. CDR3 coding DNA: TGTGCCAGCAGCTTAGCCAAGACTAGCGGGTCCTACAATGAGCAGTTCTTC. Amino acids: CASSLAKTSGSYNEQFF.

The J gene is TRBJ1-2, the V gene TRBV6-5; the D is unclear. The CDR3 loop spans 16 amino acids. CDR1 is MNHEY, CDR2 SVGAGI, per germline. V was clipped by 0 bases and J by 7 bases, with 18 bases between them. CDR3 sequence (DNA): TGTGCCAGCAGTTACTCGAATAGCGCGAAGGCTCTTGGCTACACCTTC. As protein: CASSYSNSAKALGYTF.

The rearrangement uses TRBV2 and TRBJ1-1, with D perhaps TRBD1 (6 bases). V lost 7 bases and J 10 bases, leaving 13 bases between the germline ends. Germline CDR1 SNHLY, CDR2 FYNNEI. CDR3 size: 11 residues. The CDR3 DNA is TGTGCCAGCATTGGGACATTAAGAGCTTTCTTT. Protein sequence: CASIGTLRAFF.

The rearrangement links TRBV18 to TRBJ1-1, with TRBD1 as a possible D gene (6 bases). CDR3 size: 13 residues. Germline V gene data show CDR1 as KGHSH and CDR2 as LQKENI. V gave up 2 bases and J gave up 7 bases, with 11 bases separating them. CDR3 residues: CASSPYRDNEAFF. For the CDR3, the DNA is TGTGCCAGCTCACCATACAGGGATAATGAAGCTTTCTTT.

With respect to this clone: A junction end diverges from the germline sequence, so it may reflect a read error. V usage is TRBV7-7 and J usage is TRBJ2-5; TRBD2 is a possible D gene (6 bases). CDR3 length: 15 amino acids. Germline values: CDR1 SSHAT, CDR2 FNYEAQ (reference sequence). CDR3 sequence (DNA): TGTGCTAGCAGCCCCCTTAGCGGCAACCAAGAGACCCAGTACTTC. This translates into CASSPLSGNQETQYF.

The chain links TRBV2 to TRBJ1-1; no clear D. This CDR3 region has 13 residues. Trimming shortened V by 6 bases and J by 1 base, and 9 bases separated the two germline ends. The V gene's germline CDR1 is SNHLY and CDR2 FYNNEI. The CDR3 coding sequence is TGTGCCAGCAGAGCGGACGCGAACACTGAAGCTTTCTTT. The encoded protein is CASRADANTEAFF.

The chain combines TRBV7-2 with TRBJ1-2; no clear D. Germline V gene data show CDR1 as SGHTA and CDR2 as FQGNSA. Trimming took 1 base from V and 5 from J, leaving 11 bases between them. This CDR3 is 14 amino acids long. The CDR3 DNA reads as TGTGCCAGCAGCTTAGTGAGGAGTTCATATGGCTACACCTTC. It encodes CASSLVRSSYGYTF.